The 32 T cell receptor beta chains listed next were all sequenced from one sample in a study of OX40 agonist ivuxolimab in advanced cancers. Repertoires were generated with immunoSEQ multiplex PCR, while TCRdb's copy carries only in-frame clones and drops some. The data contain tens of thousands of clones, about 85% of them seen just once; the ten biggest clones take up about 9.8%. Sequenced here: CD4+ or CD8+ T cells sorted from blood, sampled in a trial of the OX40 agonist ivuxolimab. The receptors come from an adult with an advanced solid tumor such as melanoma, head and neck, liver or kidney cancer.

The V gene is TRBV4-1, the J gene TRBJ2-5; a possible D gene is TRBD1 (6 bases). V lost 1 base to trimming and J lost 5 bases, with 20 bases between them. The CDR3 has 17 amino acids. Germline CDR1 reads MGHRA; CDR2 reads YSYEKL. As DNA, the CDR3 is TGCGCCAGCAGCCAAGCGCTGGGCCAGGGGCTTTACGAGACCCAGTACTTC. Protein sequence: CASSQALGQGLYETQYF.

The chain links TRBV19 to TRBJ2-1; 11 nucleotides align to TRBD2. CDR3 length equals 17 residues. CDR1 LNHDA and CDR2 SQIVND come from the germline V gene (reference sequence). With 5 bases clipped from V and 9 bases from J, the junction kept 15 bases outside the gene matches. CDR3 sequence (DNA): TGTGCCAGTAGTTCCCTCCCGCTAGCGGGGGGTGGGGGTGAGCAGTTCTTC. It specifies CASSSLPLAGGGGEQFF.

The chain is built from TRBV2 and TRBJ2-2, with D tentatively TRBD1 (6 bases). Germline assignment: CDR1 SNHLY and CDR2 FYNNEI. V lost 3 bases and J lost 0, with 11 bases in between. The CDR3 is 16 residues long. Here the CDR3 DNA reads TGTGCCAGCAGTGAGTACAGGGCTACGAACACCGGGGAGCTGTTTTTT. This codes for CASSEYRATNTGELFF.

The V gene is TRBV7-3, the J gene TRBJ2-3; unclear D gene. V was cut by 4 bases and J by 2 bases, with 4 bases left in between. Germline V gene lookup returns CDR1 SGHTA and CDR2 FQGTGA. This CDR3 comprises 12 residues. In DNA form, the CDR3 reads TGTGCCAGCAGCTCCAACACAGATACGCAGTATTTT. This codes for CASSSNTDTQYF.

The chain joins TRBV19 to TRBJ2-3; 13 positions match TRBD2. CDR1 LNHDA and CDR2 SQIVND come from the germline V gene (reference sequence). The CDR3 contains 16 residues. J was trimmed by 10 bases and V by 3 bases; bases with no gene match: 10. For the CDR3, the DNA is TGTGCCAGTAGTATCGGTCAGCGACTAGCGGGAGGTCCGCAGTATTTT. Translation: CASSIGQRLAGGPQYF.

The gene calls are TRBV25-1 and TRBJ2-7, with 8 bases lining up with TRBD2. The V gene end was trimmed by 3 bases and the J gene end by 5 bases; junction bases not matched to a gene: 6. The CDR3 runs to 14 residues. Germline V CDR1 and CDR2: MGHDK, SYGVNS. CDR3 DNA: TGTGCCAGCAGTGATCGGGAGGGCGGCGACGAGCAGTACTTC. This gives the protein CASSDREGGDEQYF.

This sequence joins TRBV5-4 and TRBJ2-7; TRBD2 might be the D (5 bases). The CDR3 has 14 amino acids. Deletions cut 4 bases from V and 3 bases from J, with 14 bases between. Germline loops: CDR1 SGHNT, CDR2 YYREEE (reference sequence). CDR3 loop: CASSPEANFYEQYF. CDR3 DNA sequence: TGTGCCAGCAGCCCGGAGGCGAACTTCTACGAGCAGTACTTC. Together with reference TRBV5-4 and TRBJ2-7, the CDR3 gives the full variable domain: ETGVTQSPTHLIKTRGQQVTLRCSSQSGHNTVSWYQQALGQGPQFIFQYYREEENGRGNFPPRFSGLQFPNYSSELNVNALELDDSALYLCASSPEANFYEQYFGPGTRLTVT.

This clone is a singleton in its sample. This chain joins TRBV6-1 and TRBJ2-6, with D unresolved. Germline V gene data show CDR1 as MNHNS and CDR2 as SASEGT. The CDR3 totals 10 residues. With 8 bases removed from V and 9 bases from J, the gap between germline ends came to 5 bases. The CDR3 DNA is TGTGCCAGCCGGAACAACGTCCTGACTTTC. Translation: CASRNNVLTF.

The chain couples TRBV5-4 to TRBJ2-5, with TRBD2 matching 10 bases. The ends lost 2 bases at V and 3 bases at J; junction bases unmatched: 4. Germline loops: CDR1 SGHNT, CDR2 YYREEE (reference sequence). There are 15 residues in the CDR3. The CDR3 is CASSLAGGPEETQYF. The CDR3 nucleotides read TGTGCCAGCAGCTTAGCGGGAGGGCCTGAAGAGACCCAGTACTTC.

In its sample, this clone was seen once. V gene TRBV5-5 combines with J gene TRBJ2-1, with D maybe TRBD2 (5 bases). Germline V lookup: CDR1 SGHKS, CDR2 YYEKEE (reference sequence). The CDR3 is 15 residues long. Between the trimmed V and J ends, which lost 2 bases and 4 bases, there was a span of 13 bases. The CDR3 DNA reads TGTGCCAGCAGCTTATCGTTAGCGAGGTACAATGAGCAGTTCTTC. Translated, it gives CASSLSLARYNEQFF. Full variable domain (remainder filled in from reference TRBV5-5 and TRBJ2-1): DAGVTQSPTHLIKTRGQQVTLRCSPISGHKSVSWYQQVLGQGPQFIFQYYEKEERGRGNFPDRFSARQFPNYSSELNVNALLLGDSALYLCASSLSLARYNEQFFGPGTRLTVL.

V usage is TRBV11-2 and J usage is TRBJ2-5, with a possible D match to TRBD2 (5 bases). Trimming took off 4 bases at V and 1 base at J, with 13 bases between the two ends. The CDR3 loop spans 15 amino acids. Germline V gene data show CDR1 as SGHAT and CDR2 as FQNNGV. The CDR3 protein is CASSSSIGVQETQYF. The CDR3 DNA reads as TGTGCCAGCAGCTCCTCTATCGGGGTCCAAGAGACCCAGTACTTC.

This chain joins TRBV2 and TRBJ2-2; D remains unclear. Trimming pared 6 bases from V and 7 bases from J, leaving 9 bases between. Per germline, CDR1 SNHLY and CDR2 FYNNEI. This CDR3 has 12 amino acids. CDR3 sequence (DNA): TGTGCCAGCAGAAGGCACGTCGGGGAGCTGTTTTTT. Translated: CASRRHVGELFF. Filled out from reference TRBV2 and TRBJ2-2, the complete variable domain reads EPEVTQTPSHQVTQMGQEVILRCVPISNHLYFYWYRQILGQKVEFLVSFYNNEISEKSEIFDDQFSVERPDGSNFTLKIRSTKLEDSAMYFCASRRHVGELFFGEGSRLTVL.

The chain combines TRBV2 with TRBJ2-1; the D gene is possibly TRBD2 (5 bases). The germline CDR1 and CDR2 sequences are SNHLY and FYNNEI. Between the trimmed V and J ends, which lost 8 bases and 0 bases, there was a span of 11 bases. This CDR3 is built from 14 residues. The CDR3 nucleotides are TGTGCCAGCGGAGCGGAGAGCTCCTACAATGAGCAGTTCTTC. It encodes CASGAESSYNEQFF.

The chain carries TRBV10-3 and TRBJ2-7, with D maybe TRBD2 (6 bases). Trimming took off 2 bases at V and 4 bases at J, with 9 bases between the two ends. This CDR3 has 13 residues. Per the germline V gene, CDR1 is ENHRY and CDR2 is SYGVKD. The CDR3 region is CAISEAGRYEQYF. The CDR3 DNA follows: TGTGCCATCAGTGAGGCAGGGAGGTACGAGCAGTACTTC.

This sequence joins TRBV28 and TRBJ1-1, with D unresolved. This CDR3 is built from 13 residues. Germline V gene sequence: CDR1 MDHEN, CDR2 SYDVKM. V was cut by 7 bases and J by 1 base, with 10 bases left in between. The chain's CDR3 is CASIGQKNTEAFF. CDR3 bases: TGTGCCAGCATCGGTCAGAAGAACACTGAAGCTTTCTTT.

The chain is built from TRBV5-1 and TRBJ2-3, with a tentative D call TRBD2 (5 bases). The germline CDR1 and CDR2 sequences are SGHRS and YFSETQ. Trimming pared 4 bases from V and 2 bases from J, leaving 17 bases between. This CDR3 contains 16 residues. CDR3 DNA: TGCGCCAGCAGCCCCGCGGTCAGCGGATACACAGATACGCAGTATTTT. This encodes CASSPAVSGYTDTQYF. Full variable domain (outside the CDR3, taken from reference TRBV5-1 and TRBJ2-3): KAGVTQTPRYLIKTRGQQVTLSCSPISGHRSVSWYQQTPGQGLQFLFEYFSETQRNKGNFPGRFSGRQFSNSRSEMNVSTLELGDSALYLCASSPAVSGYTDTQYFGPGTRLTVL.

The chain combines TRBV5-6 with TRBJ2-2; 8 bases are shared with TRBD1. Germline V lookup: CDR1 SGHDT, CDR2 YYEEEE. Trimming took 0 bases from V and 6 from J; bases not matched to a gene: 4. The CDR3 runs to 15 residues. The CDR3 sequence is CASSLVPGGSGELFF. The CDR3 DNA reads as TGTGCCAGCAGCTTGGTTCCAGGGGGCTCCGGGGAGCTGTTTTTT.

V usage is TRBV30 and J usage is TRBJ1-6, with unresolved D. The CDR3 covers 15 residues. CDR1 GTSNPN and CDR2 SVGIG come from the germline V gene (reference sequence). Trimming pared 7 bases from V and 0 bases from J, leaving 13 bases between. CDR3 sequence reads: CASPRLSSYNSPLHF. CDR3 DNA: TGTGCCTCTCCTCGCCTGAGCTCCTATAATTCACCCCTCCACTTT.

CDR3 DNA: TGTGCCACCAGCAGAGACCAAAGTAGCGGGAGTTGGAATGAGCAGTTCTTC. It encodes CATSRDQSSGSWNEQFF. The gene calls are TRBV15 and TRBJ2-1; 9 bases agree with TRBD2. The CDR3 is made up of 17 amino acids. The ends lost 0 bases at V and 7 bases at J; junction bases unmatched: 10. Germline CDR1 LNHNV, CDR2 YYDKDF (reference sequence).

This chain connects TRBV27 to TRBJ1-2; 8 positions agree with TRBD1. With 3 bases clipped from V and 7 bases from J, the junction kept 7 bases outside the gene matches. The CDR3 sequence is 14 residues long. CDR1 and CDR2 (germline): MNHEY, SMNVEV (reference sequence). The CDR3, as DNA: TGTGCCAGCAGTTTTCGTCAGGGGGCGGGTGGCTACACCTTC. It translates to CASSFRQGAGGYTF.

V is TRBV30 and J is TRBJ2-1; TRBD2 matches 7 bases. The trim removed 0 bases at V and 0 bases at J, leaving 11 bases unmatched. The CDR3 loop spans 18 amino acids. Germline V CDR1 and CDR2: GTSNPN, SVGIG (reference sequence). CDR3 DNA: TGTGCCTGGAGTGTACACTCCAGCGGGATATCCTCCTACAATGAGCAGTTCTTC. It codes for CAWSVHSSGISSYNEQFF.

The chain has TRBV6-5 and TRBJ2-3, with TRBD1 matching 9 bases. The CDR3 is 14 residues long. CDR1 and CDR2 from the germline V gene are MNHEY and SVGAGI. V shed 6 bases, J shed 9 bases, and the junction held 10 bases outside the gene matches. The CDR3 nucleotides are TGTGCCAGCAGCCAAGGACAGGGGAGGGGAACGCAGTATTTT. This gives the protein CASSQGQGRGTQYF.

The rearrangement links TRBV6-5 to TRBJ1-6, with unresolved D. V lost 3 bases and J 0 bases, leaving 9 bases between the germline ends. Germline V lookup: CDR1 MNHEY, CDR2 SVGAGI. This CDR3 contains 16 residues. CDR3 sequence reads: CASSYDPSSYNSPLHF. CDR3 coding DNA: TGTGCCAGCAGTTATGATCCGAGCTCCTATAATTCACCCCTCCACTTT.

This clone was seen just once. V gene TRBV9 combines with J gene TRBJ1-4; possible D gene TRBD1, 6 bases. In germline, CDR1 is SGDLS, CDR2 YYNGEE. This CDR3 spans 15 amino acids. V was pared by 4 bases and J by 7 bases, with 17 bases between. In DNA form, the CDR3 reads TGTGCCAGCAGCCCACAGGGATCCCCGAGTGAAAAACTGTTTTTT. This encodes CASSPQGSPSEKLFF.

V usage is TRBV18 and J usage is TRBJ1-5; possible D gene TRBD1, 6 bases. Trimming removed 3 bases from V and 0 bases from J, with 9 bases in between. Germline assignment: CDR1 KGHSH and CDR2 LQKENI. The CDR3 runs to 15 residues. CDR3 bases: TGTGCCAGCTCACCGGGGGCTGATAGCAATCAGCCCCAGCATTTT. Protein: CASSPGADSNQPQHF.

V usage is TRBV6-5 and J usage is TRBJ1-2, with TRBD1 as a possible D gene (5 bases). The CDR3 totals 13 residues. The V gene's germline CDR1 is MNHEY and CDR2 SVGAGI. V lost 8 bases to trimming and J lost 8 bases, with 18 bases between them. CDR3 region: CASADPLGGGYTF. The CDR3 DNA sequence: TGTGCCAGCGCGGATCCCCTCGGGGGGGGCTACACCTTC.

The CDR3 bases are TGTGCCAGCAGCTACACAGGGTACGAGCAGTACTTC. Translated: CASSYTGYEQYF. J is TRBJ2-7 and V is TRBV7-9, with a weak D call TRBD1 (6 bases). Per the germline V gene, CDR1 is SEHNR and CDR2 is FQNEAQ (reference sequence). With 4 bases removed from V and 4 bases from J, the gap between germline ends came to 8 bases. The CDR3 totals 12 residues.

The sample holds a few counts of this clone. The CDR3 nucleotides are TGTGCCAGCAGTGTAGGGGGACAGCGGGCTAACTATGGCTACACCTTC. Its translation is CASSVGGQRANYGYTF. J is TRBJ1-2 and V is TRBV2; 7 nucleotides line up with TRBD1. This CDR3 region has 16 residues. From germline, CDR1 is SNHLY and CDR2 FYNNEI. The V and J ends lost 4 bases and 0 bases, in that order; junction bases with no gene match: 8.

This clone was detected only once. The rearrangement uses TRBV7-9 and TRBJ1-2; D may be TRBD1 (5 bases). Germline V CDR1 and CDR2: SEHNR, FQNEAQ (reference sequence). Trimming took 5 bases from V and 1 from J, leaving 8 bases between them. This CDR3 is 13 amino acids long. This chain's CDR3 is CASSRDFNYGYTF. The CDR3 region has the DNA TGTGCCAGCAGCCGGGACTTTAACTATGGCTACACCTTC.

This clone was observed a handful of times. J is TRBJ2-3 and V is TRBV18, with D tentatively TRBD1 or TRBD2 (5 bases each). V was trimmed by 0 bases and J by 2 bases, leaving 6 bases between them. CDR1 is KGHSH and CDR2 is LQKENI in the germline V gene. The CDR3 spans 14 residues. CDR3 in amino acids: CASSPPGVTDTQYF. In DNA form, the CDR3 reads TGTGCCAGCTCACCACCGGGGGTCACAGATACGCAGTATTTT.

The chain uses TRBV19 and TRBJ1-1, with D uncertain. Trimming pared 4 bases from V and 4 bases from J, leaving 16 bases between. The germline CDR1 and CDR2 sequences are LNHDA and SQIVND (reference sequence). This CDR3 is built from 15 residues. CDR3 DNA sequence: TGTGCCAGTAGTACCAGGCCCGGGGTGATCACTGAAGCTTTCTTT. Protein: CASSTRPGVITEAFF.

The chain combines TRBV6-1 with TRBJ2-2; D uncertain. Per the germline V gene, CDR1 is MNHNS and CDR2 is SASEGT. The length of the CDR3 is 16 residues. V lost 2 bases and J lost 2, with 12 bases in between. CDR3 in amino acids: CASSEMGGVNTGELFF. Written as DNA, the CDR3 is TGTGCCAGCAGTGAAATGGGCGGCGTTAACACCGGGGAGCTGTTTTTT.